This T cell receptor (beta chain) was captured in a study of blood T cell repertoires in COVID-19. Study context: Specimens from acute and convalescent COVID-19 originated in the United States, Italy and Spain. The cDNA or gDNA used as material had been derived from T cells, B-cell-depleted T cells, or PBMCs.

The CDR3 contains 14 residues. How the authors handled the data: Nucleated cell counts were estimated from reference gene primer amplification. Profiling relied on immunoSEQ multiplex PCR, and the TCRdb table lists in-frame clones only, not all of them. V and J calls plus clone size are reproduced from that table; the DNA served to infer D and trimming. The table lists some 100,000 clones, almost 90% of them singletons, with 5% in the top ten. This receptor was identified in a human donor in a cohort sampled during active COVID-19. Source material: peripheral blood. This rearrangement joins TRBV21-1 to TRBJ1-3. TRBV21-1 is designated a pseudogene. CDR3 residues: CASSLRPSGNTIYF. The CDR3 bases are TGTGCCAGCAGCCTACGTCCCTCTGGAAACACCATATATTTT.